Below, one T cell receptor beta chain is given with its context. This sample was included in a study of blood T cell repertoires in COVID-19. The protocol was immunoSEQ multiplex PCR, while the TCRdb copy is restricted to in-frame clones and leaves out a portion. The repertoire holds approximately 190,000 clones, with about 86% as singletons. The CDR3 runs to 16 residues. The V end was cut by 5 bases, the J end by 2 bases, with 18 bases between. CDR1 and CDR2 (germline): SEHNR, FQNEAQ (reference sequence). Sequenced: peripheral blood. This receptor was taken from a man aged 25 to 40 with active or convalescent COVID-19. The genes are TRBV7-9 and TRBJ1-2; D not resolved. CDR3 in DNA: TGTGCCAGCAGCCCTAGGAGGGCACAGTCGAACTATGGCTACACCTTC. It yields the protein CASSPRRAQSNYGYTF.